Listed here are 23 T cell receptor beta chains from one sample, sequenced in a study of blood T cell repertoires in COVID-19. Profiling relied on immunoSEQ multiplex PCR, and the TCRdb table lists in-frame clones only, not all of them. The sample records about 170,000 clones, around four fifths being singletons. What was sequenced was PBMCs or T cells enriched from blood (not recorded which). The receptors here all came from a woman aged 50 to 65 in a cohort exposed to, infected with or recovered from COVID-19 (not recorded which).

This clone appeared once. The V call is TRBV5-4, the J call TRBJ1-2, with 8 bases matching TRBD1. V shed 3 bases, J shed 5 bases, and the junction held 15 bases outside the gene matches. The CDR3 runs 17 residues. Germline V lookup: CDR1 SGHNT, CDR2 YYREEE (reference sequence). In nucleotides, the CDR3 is TGTGCCAGCAGCTCCGTGGACAGGGCCGACATGGAGTATGGCTACACCTTC. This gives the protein CASSSVDRADMEYGYTF.

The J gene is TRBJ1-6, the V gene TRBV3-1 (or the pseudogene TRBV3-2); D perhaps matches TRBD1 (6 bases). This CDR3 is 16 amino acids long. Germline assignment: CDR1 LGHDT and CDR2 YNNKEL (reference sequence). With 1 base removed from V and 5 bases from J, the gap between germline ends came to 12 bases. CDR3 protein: CASSQGLGAHNSPLHF. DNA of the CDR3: TGTGCCAGCAGCCAAGGGCTGGGGGCGCATAATTCACCCCTCCACTTT.

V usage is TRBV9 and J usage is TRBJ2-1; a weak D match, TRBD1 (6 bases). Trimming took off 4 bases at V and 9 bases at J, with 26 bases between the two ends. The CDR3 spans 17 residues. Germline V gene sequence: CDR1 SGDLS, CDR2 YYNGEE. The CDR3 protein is CASSLMDSLRAFGEQFF. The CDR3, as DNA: TGTGCCAGCAGCCTGATGGACAGCCTAAGGGCTTTCGGTGAGCAGTTCTTC.

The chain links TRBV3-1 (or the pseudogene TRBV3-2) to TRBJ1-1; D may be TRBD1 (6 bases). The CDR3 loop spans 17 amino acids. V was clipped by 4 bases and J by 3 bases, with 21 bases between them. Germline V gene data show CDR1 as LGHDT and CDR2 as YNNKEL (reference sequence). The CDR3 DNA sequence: TGTGCCAGCAGCCCCGGGCAGGGGACAAAAAAATACACTGAAGCTTTCTTT. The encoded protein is CASSPGQGTKKYTEAFF.

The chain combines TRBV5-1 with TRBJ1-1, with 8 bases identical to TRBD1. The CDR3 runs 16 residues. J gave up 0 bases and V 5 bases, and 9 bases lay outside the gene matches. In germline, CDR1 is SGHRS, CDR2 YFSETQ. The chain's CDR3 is CASRVGQGHMNTEAFF. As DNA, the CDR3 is TGCGCCAGCAGGGTAGGACAGGGTCATATGAACACTGAAGCTTTCTTT.

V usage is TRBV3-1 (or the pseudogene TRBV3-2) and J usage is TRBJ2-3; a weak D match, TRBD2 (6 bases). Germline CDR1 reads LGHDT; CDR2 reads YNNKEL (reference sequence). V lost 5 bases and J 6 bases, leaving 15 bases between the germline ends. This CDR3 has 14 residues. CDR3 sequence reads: CASSITLSGDTQYF. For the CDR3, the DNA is TGTGCCAGCAGCATTACTCTGAGCGGGGATACGCAGTATTTT.

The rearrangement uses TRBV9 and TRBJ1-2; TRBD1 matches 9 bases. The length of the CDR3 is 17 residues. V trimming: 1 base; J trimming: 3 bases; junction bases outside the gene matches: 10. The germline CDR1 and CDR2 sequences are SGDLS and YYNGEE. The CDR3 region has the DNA TGTGCCAGCAGCGTACGGCCACAGGGGGCGCAGGACTATGGCTACACCTTC. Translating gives CASSVRPQGAQDYGYTF.

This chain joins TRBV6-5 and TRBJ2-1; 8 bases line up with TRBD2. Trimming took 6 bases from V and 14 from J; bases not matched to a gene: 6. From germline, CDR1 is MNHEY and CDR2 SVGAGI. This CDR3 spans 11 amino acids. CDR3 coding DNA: TGTGCCAGCAGAAGCGGGAGCTGGGAGTTCTTC. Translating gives CASRSGSWEFF.

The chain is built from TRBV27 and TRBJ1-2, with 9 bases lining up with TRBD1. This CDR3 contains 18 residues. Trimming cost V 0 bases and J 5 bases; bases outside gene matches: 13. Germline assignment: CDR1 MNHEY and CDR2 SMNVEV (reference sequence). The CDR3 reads CASSLSPGTGFDRYGYTF. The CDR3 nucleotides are TGTGCCAGCAGTTTATCGCCAGGGACAGGGTTTGATCGGTATGGCTACACCTTC.

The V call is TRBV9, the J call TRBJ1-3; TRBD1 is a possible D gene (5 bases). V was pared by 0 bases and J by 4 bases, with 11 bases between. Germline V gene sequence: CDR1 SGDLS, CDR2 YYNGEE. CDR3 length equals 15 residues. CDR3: CASSVDRGNGNTIYF. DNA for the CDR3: TGTGCCAGCAGCGTAGACCGGGGGAACGGAAACACCATATATTTT.

The CDR3 bases are TGTGCCTGGGGAAGGGGTAGCGGGGGCTCCTACAATGAGCAGTTCTTC. It yields the protein CAWGRGSGGSYNEQFF. J is TRBJ2-1 and V is TRBV30, with 9 bases that match TRBD2. The junction had 8 bases not matched to a gene; V was cut back by 5 bases and J by 0 bases. The germline V gene encodes CDR1 GTSNPN and CDR2 SVGIG (reference sequence). This CDR3 has 16 amino acids.

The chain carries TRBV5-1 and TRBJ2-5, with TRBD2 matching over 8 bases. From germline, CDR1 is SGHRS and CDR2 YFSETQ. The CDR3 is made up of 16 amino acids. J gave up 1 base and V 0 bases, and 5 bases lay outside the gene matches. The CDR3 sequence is CASSLAVSGSQETQYF. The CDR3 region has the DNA TGCGCCAGCAGCTTGGCCGTCAGCGGGAGCCAAGAGACCCAGTACTTC.

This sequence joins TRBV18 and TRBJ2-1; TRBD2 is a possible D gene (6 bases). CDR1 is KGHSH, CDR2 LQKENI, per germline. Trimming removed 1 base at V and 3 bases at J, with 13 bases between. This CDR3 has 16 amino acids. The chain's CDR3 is CASSPRDSQNYNEQFF. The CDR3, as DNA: TGTGCCAGCTCACCACGGGACTCCCAAAACTACAATGAGCAGTTCTTC.

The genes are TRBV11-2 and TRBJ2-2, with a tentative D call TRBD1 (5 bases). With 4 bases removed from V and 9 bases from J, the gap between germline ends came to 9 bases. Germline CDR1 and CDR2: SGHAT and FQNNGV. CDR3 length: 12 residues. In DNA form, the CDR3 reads TGTGCCAGCAGCTCTCAGGGAAGGGAGCTGTTTTTT. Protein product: CASSSQGRELFF.

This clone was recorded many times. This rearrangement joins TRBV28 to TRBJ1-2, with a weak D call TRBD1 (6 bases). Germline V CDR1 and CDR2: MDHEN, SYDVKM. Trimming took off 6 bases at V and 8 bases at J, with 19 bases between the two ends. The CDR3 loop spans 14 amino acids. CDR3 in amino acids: CASRPTGSGGGYTF. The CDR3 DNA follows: TGTGCCAGCAGACCGACAGGCTCGGGTGGGGGCTACACCTTC.

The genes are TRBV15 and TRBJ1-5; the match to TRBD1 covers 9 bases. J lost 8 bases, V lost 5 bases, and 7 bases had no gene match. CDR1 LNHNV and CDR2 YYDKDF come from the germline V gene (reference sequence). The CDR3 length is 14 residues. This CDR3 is CATSPRDRVKPQHF. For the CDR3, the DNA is TGTGCCACCAGCCCCCGGGACAGGGTTAAGCCCCAGCATTTT.

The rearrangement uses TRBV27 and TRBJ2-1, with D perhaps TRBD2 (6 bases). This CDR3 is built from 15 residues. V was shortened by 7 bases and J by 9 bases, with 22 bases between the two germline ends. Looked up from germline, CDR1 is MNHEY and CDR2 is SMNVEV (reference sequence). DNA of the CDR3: TGTGCCAGCAAGACCACGGGAGTAGGTGGGGGTGAGCAGTTCTTC. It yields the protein CASKTTGVGGGEQFF.

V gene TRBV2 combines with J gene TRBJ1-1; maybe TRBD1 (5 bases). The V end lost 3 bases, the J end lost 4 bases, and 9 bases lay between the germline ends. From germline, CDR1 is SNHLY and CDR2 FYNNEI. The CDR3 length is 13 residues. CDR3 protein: CASSERGSTEAFF. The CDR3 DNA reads TGTGCCAGCAGTGAGCGGGGGTCCACTGAAGCTTTCTTT.

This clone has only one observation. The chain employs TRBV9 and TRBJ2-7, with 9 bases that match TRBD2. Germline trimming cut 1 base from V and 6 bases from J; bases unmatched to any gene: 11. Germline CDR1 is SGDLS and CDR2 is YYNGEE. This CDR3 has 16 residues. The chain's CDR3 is CASSVSRISGSGEQYF. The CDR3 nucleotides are TGTGCCAGCAGCGTATCCCGGATTAGCGGGAGCGGCGAGCAGTACTTC.

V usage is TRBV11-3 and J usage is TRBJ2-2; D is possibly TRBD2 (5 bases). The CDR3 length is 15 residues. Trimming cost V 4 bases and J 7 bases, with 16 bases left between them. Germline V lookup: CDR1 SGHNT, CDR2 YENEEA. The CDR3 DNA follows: TGTGCCAGCAGCTCTATGAGAGGGCCGAGCGGGGAGCTGTTTTTT. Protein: CASSSMRGPSGELFF. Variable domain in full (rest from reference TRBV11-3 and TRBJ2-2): EAGVVQSPRYKIIEKKQPVAFWCNPISGHNTLYWYLQNLGQGPELLIRYENEEAVDDSQLPKDRFSAERLKGVDSTLKIQPAELGDSAVYLCASSSMRGPSGELFFGEGSRLTVL.

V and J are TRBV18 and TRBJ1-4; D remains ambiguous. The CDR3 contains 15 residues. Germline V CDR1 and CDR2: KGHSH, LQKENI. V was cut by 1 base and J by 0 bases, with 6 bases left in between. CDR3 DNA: TGTGCCAGCTCACCACGGCAAGCAACTAATGAAAAACTGTTTTTT. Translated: CASSPRQATNEKLFF.

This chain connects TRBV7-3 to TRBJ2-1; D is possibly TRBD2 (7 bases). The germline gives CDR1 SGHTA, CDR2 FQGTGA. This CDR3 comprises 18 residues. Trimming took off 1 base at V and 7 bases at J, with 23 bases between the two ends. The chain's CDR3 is CASSLKALAGGAHNEQFF. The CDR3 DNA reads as TGTGCCAGCAGCTTAAAGGCCTTAGCTGGGGGGGCCCATAATGAGCAGTTCTTC.

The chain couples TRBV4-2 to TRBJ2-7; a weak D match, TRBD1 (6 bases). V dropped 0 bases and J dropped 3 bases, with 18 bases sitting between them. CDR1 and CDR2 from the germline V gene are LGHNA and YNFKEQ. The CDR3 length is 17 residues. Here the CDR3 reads CASSQEGLRDIHYEQYF. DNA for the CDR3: TGTGCCAGCAGCCAAGAAGGTTTAAGGGACATACACTACGAGCAGTACTTC.